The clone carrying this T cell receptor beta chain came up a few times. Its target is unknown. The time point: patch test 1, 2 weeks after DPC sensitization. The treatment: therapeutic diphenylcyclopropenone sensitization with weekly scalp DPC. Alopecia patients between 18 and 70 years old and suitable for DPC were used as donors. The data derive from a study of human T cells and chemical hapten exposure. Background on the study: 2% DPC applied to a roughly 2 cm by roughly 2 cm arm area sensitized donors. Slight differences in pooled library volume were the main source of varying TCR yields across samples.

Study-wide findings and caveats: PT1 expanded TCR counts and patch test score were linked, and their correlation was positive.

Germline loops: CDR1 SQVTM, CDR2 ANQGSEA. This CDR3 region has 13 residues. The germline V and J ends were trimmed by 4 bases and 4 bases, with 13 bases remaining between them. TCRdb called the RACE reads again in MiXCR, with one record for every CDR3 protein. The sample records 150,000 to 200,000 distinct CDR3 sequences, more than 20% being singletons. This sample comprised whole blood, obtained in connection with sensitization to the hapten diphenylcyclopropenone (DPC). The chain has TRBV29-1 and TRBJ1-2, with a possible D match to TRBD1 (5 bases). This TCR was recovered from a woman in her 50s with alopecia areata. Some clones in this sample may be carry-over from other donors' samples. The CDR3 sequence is CSVGEEGSYGYTF. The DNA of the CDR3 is TGCAGCGTTGGGGAGGAGGGGAGCTATGGCTACACCTTC.